One and the same sample provided the 18 T cell receptor beta chains below, sequenced in a study of OX40 agonist ivuxolimab in advanced cancers. The data were produced by immunoSEQ multiplex PCR, yet TCRdb's version contains in-frame clones alone and is incomplete. The sample consists of some 78,000 clones, about 91% of them appearing once. The sequences come from CD4+ or CD8+ T cells sorted from blood, collected in a trial of the OX40 agonist ivuxolimab. These receptors all stem from an adult with an advanced solid tumor such as melanoma, head and neck, liver or kidney cancer.

This chain links TRBV6-5 with TRBJ1-6, with D possibly TRBD1 on 5 matching bases. Germline CDR1 reads MNHEY; CDR2 reads SVGAGI. The CDR3 consists of 13 residues. V lost 5 bases to trimming and J lost 9 bases, with 11 bases between them. Here the CDR3 reads CASSLQEVSPLHF. DNA of the CDR3: TGTGCCAGCAGTCTACAGGAAGTTTCACCCCTCCACTTT.

By share of the sample, this clone is medium-sized. The junction departs from germline at one end; a sequencing error may be responsible. The chain is built from TRBV2 and TRBJ1-2; D is unclear. Germline V lookup: CDR1 SNHLY, CDR2 FYNNEI. The CDR3 runs to 11 residues. The CDR3 loop reads CASTYEMTPDF. CDR3 nucleotide sequence: TGTGCCAGCACCTACGAGATGACCCCAGACTTC.

This clone was seen a single time. The chain links TRBV5-1 to TRBJ2-2, with D maybe TRBD1 (6 bases). The CDR3 has 15 residues. Germline V gene sequence: CDR1 SGHRS, CDR2 YFSETQ. V was cut by 6 bases and J by 2 bases, with 14 bases left in between. The CDR3 region is CASIDGTPNTGELFF. The CDR3 DNA follows: TGCGCCAGCATAGACGGGACACCCAACACCGGGGAGCTGTTTTTT. The full variable domain, its missing parts supplied by reference TRBV5-1 and TRBJ2-2, is KAGVTQTPRYLIKTRGQQVTLSCSPISGHRSVSWYQQTPGQGLQFLFEYFSETQRNKGNFPGRFSGRQFSNSRSEMNVSTLELGDSALYLCASIDGTPNTGELFFGEGSRLTVL.

The V call is TRBV11-2, the J call TRBJ2-1; D unresolved. In germline, CDR1 is SGHAT, CDR2 FQNNGV. V gave up 2 bases and J gave up 9 bases, with 20 bases separating them. The CDR3 sequence is 16 residues long. The CDR3 protein is CASSLSLASAIGEQFF. DNA for the CDR3: TGTGCCAGCAGCTTAAGTCTCGCCTCAGCCATCGGTGAGCAGTTCTTC.

J is TRBJ2-1 and V is TRBV5-1, with 14 bases identical to TRBD2. Germline CDR1 is SGHRS and CDR2 is YFSETQ. The CDR3 contains 16 residues. Losses at the gene ends were 3 bases for V and 7 bases for J; bases not matched to a gene: 6. This CDR3 reads CASSSGTSGSENEQFF. Written as DNA, the CDR3 is TGCGCCAGCAGCTCCGGGACTAGCGGGAGCGAGAATGAGCAGTTCTTC.

V and J are TRBV5-4 and TRBJ1-2; 10 bases are shared with TRBD1. V lost 4 bases to trimming and J lost 1 base; unmatched junction nucleotides: 13. Germline CDR1 SGHNT, CDR2 YYREEE (reference sequence). CDR3 size: 18 residues. The CDR3 reads CASSPGGTGAGFNYGYTF. CDR3 in DNA: TGTGCCAGCAGCCCCGGAGGGACAGGGGCAGGTTTTAACTATGGCTACACCTTC.

This clone showed up just once. The J gene is TRBJ2-1, the V gene TRBV5-1; D is unclear. CDR1 SGHRS and CDR2 YFSETQ come from the germline V gene. The CDR3 is made up of 13 amino acids. Trimming took 2 bases from V and 7 from J, leaving 10 bases between them. The CDR3 loop reads CASSFEIPNEQFF. CDR3 DNA sequence: TGCGCCAGCAGCTTCGAGATTCCGAATGAGCAGTTCTTC.

The chain has TRBV5-4 and TRBJ2-7; D possibly uses TRBD1 or TRBD2 (6 bases each). The CDR3 consists of 15 residues. With 4 bases removed from V and 5 bases from J, the gap between germline ends came to 19 bases. Germline V gives CDR1 SGHNT, CDR2 YYREEE (reference sequence). The CDR3 nucleotides read TGTGCCAGCAGCAAGGGGGGCAGGGATTGGCACGAGCAGTACTTC. This gives the protein CASSKGGRDWHEQYF.

The genes are TRBV12-5 and TRBJ1-1, with D perhaps TRBD1 (6 bases). There are 13 residues in the CDR3. The V and J ends lost 5 bases and 3 bases respectively, with 10 bases between them. In germline, CDR1 is LGHNT, CDR2 FRNRAP. CDR3 sequence: CASGLDSYTEAFF. The CDR3 DNA sequence: TGTGCTAGTGGTCTGGACAGCTACACTGAAGCTTTCTTT.

V and J are TRBV18 and TRBJ1-3; possibly TRBD1 for D (6 bases). This CDR3 spans 16 amino acids. Trimming left V 0 bases short and J 4 bases short, with 13 bases between. CDR1 is KGHSH, CDR2 LQKENI, per germline. CDR3 region: CASSPPMGHRGNTIYF. The DNA of the CDR3 is TGTGCCAGCTCACCACCGATGGGACATCGGGGAAACACCATATATTTT.

This sequence joins TRBV28 and TRBJ2-5; no clear D. CDR1 is MDHEN, CDR2 SYDVKM, per germline. The V end lost 6 bases, the J end lost 3 bases, and 11 bases lay between the germline ends. This CDR3 contains 13 residues. For the CDR3, the DNA is TGTGCCAGCAGAAACGATGGAGAAGAGACCCAGTACTTC. This sequence encodes CASRNDGEETQYF.

The rearrangement uses TRBV7-9 and TRBJ1-1; D may be TRBD1 (5 bases). V was shortened by 1 base and J by 1 base, with 16 bases between the two germline ends. Germline V lookup: CDR1 SEHNR, CDR2 FQNEAQ (reference sequence). The CDR3 consists of 17 residues. The CDR3 DNA reads TGTGCCAGCAGCTTAGAGGGACGGGGGTACGCGAACACTGAAGCTTTCTTT. It specifies CASSLEGRGYANTEAFF.

The chain uses TRBV2 and TRBJ2-5, with 10 bases fitting TRBD2. The CDR3 loop spans 14 amino acids. Germline V gene sequence: CDR1 SNHLY, CDR2 FYNNEI. Losses at the gene ends were 7 bases for V and 2 bases for J; bases not matched to a gene: 4. This chain's CDR3 is CASNPSGSQETQYF. The CDR3 DNA reads TGTGCCAGCAATCCTAGCGGGAGTCAAGAGACCCAGTACTTC.

In its sample, this clone was seen a few times. The chain recombines TRBV30 with TRBJ1-5; TRBD1 might be the D (5 bases). V was shortened by 1 base and J by 5 bases, with 6 bases between the two germline ends. Germline V lookup: CDR1 GTSNPN, CDR2 SVGIG (reference sequence). This CDR3 is 12 amino acids long. The CDR3 bases are TGTGCCTGGAGTGGGGGGGATCAGCCCCAGCATTTT. It is translated as CAWSGGDQPQHF.

The chain has TRBV6-5 and TRBJ1-1; weak D call: TRBD1 (6 bases). V gave up 2 bases and J gave up 3 bases, with 13 bases separating them. The CDR3 sequence is 15 residues long. The germline CDR1 and CDR2 sequences are MNHEY and SVGAGI. This chain's CDR3 is CASSYGAGVDTEAFF. CDR3 coding DNA: TGTGCCAGCAGTTACGGGGCAGGGGTTGACACTGAAGCTTTCTTT.

J is TRBJ1-3 and V is TRBV7-2; 8 bases are a match to TRBD1. Trimming removed 5 bases from V and 1 base from J; junction bases left unmatched: 10. Germline V gene lookup returns CDR1 SGHTA and CDR2 FQGNSA. The CDR3 extends over 17 amino acids. The chain's CDR3 is CASSPNGQGLSGNTIYF. The DNA for the CDR3 is TGTGCCAGCAGCCCCAACGGACAGGGTCTATCTGGAAACACCATATATTTT.

The rearrangement uses TRBV5-4 and TRBJ1-4; D unclear. Trimming left V 0 bases short and J 6 bases short, with 9 bases between. The CDR3 covers 14 residues. Germline V gene lookup returns CDR1 SGHNT and CDR2 YYREEE (reference sequence). CDR3 region: CASSLEGNDEKLFF. The CDR3 DNA follows: TGTGCCAGCAGCTTGGAGGGTAACGATGAAAAACTGTTTTTT.

The chain joins TRBV7-9 to TRBJ1-4; perhaps TRBD1 as D (5 bases). The CDR3 runs 14 residues. The germline V gene encodes CDR1 SEHNR and CDR2 FQNEAQ (reference sequence). Trimming left V 5 bases short and J 7 bases short, with 14 bases between. The CDR3 DNA is TGTGCCAGCAGCGTAAGGGGTTCGAGTGAAAAACTGTTTTTT. As protein: CASSVRGSSEKLFF.